Given below is one TCR beta chain in context. The antigen is not known. Time point indicated: baseline pretreatment blood. Treatment meaning: 15 Gy SBRT to primary tumor, nephrectomy 4 weeks later. Blood was sampled at baseline, 2 weeks and 4 weeks after SBRT. These data belong to a study of radiation and T cells in renal cell carcinoma. Study-wide findings and caveats: In blood, top tumor clones expanded by 2 weeks, shrinking by 4. Pretreatment tumor biopsies were lacking, so baseline clonotypes are unknown.

Repertoires were generated with immunoSEQ multiplex PCR, while TCRdb's copy carries only in-frame clones and drops some. The sample yields 130,000 to 150,000 clones, roughly 88% seen once. This clonotype was obtained from a woman aged 50 to 60 with renal cell carcinoma. The sample here was blood, taken from a patient whose treatment included radiotherapy and nephrectomy.

The CDR3 bases are TGTGCCAGTAGGCCCGGGACAGGGGGCTACCTGGTGAGGTCCGGCTACACCTTC. This gives the protein CASRPGTGGYLVRSGYTF. The chain recombines TRBV19 with TRBJ1-2; 12 bases are a match to TRBD1. CDR3 size: 18 residues. Germline-derived CDR1 and CDR2 are LNHDA and SQIVND (reference sequence). Trimming at V came to 6 bases and at J to 8 bases, leaving 19 bases not matched to a gene.